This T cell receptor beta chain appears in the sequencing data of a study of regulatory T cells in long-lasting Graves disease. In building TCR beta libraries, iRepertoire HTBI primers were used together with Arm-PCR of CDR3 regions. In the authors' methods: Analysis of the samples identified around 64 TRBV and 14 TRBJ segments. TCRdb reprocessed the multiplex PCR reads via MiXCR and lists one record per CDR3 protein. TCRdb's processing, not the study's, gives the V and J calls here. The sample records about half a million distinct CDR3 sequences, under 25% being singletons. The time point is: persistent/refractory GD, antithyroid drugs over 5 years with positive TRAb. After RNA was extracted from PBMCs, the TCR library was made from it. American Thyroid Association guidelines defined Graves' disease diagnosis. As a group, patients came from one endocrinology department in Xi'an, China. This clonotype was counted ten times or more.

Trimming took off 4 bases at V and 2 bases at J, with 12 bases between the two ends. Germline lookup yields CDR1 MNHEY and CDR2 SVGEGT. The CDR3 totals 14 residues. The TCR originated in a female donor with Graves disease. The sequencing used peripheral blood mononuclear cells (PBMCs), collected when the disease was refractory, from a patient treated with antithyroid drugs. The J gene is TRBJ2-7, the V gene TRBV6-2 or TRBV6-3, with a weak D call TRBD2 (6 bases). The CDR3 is CASSFRRGPYEQYF. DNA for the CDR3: TGTGCCAGCAGTTTCAGGAGGGGACCCTACGAGCAGTACTTC.